This T cell receptor (beta chain) was sequenced for a study of CD8 T cells in Susac syndrome. V was shortened by 4 bases and J by 3 bases, with 13 bases between the two germline ends. This CDR3 has 15 residues. The germline V gene has CDR1 ENHRY and CDR2 SYGVKD. Reverse transcription of 0.5 to 1 ug RNA was carried out with random hexamers. From the immunoSEQ multiplex PCR reads, TCRdb called clonotypes with MiXCR, one entry per CDR3 protein. The sample lists just over 300,000 distinct CDR3 sequences, around 90% seen once, with roughly 0.064% in the top ten. The receptor's source is a human donor with multiple sclerosis. This chain links TRBV10-3 with TRBJ1-5; D is unclear. Sequenced: CD4+ T cells from PBMCs. In nucleotides, the CDR3 is TGTGCCATCAGTGGAGACTGGAGCCTCAATCAGCCCCAGCATTTT. It yields the protein CAISGDWSLNQPQHF.